The present T cell receptor beta chain was sequenced within a study of response to subunit inactivated influenza vaccine (dated by TCRdb to between 2017 and 2018). Regarding the research as a whole: Deep quantitative profiling of the T cell receptor repertoire was used in the study to follow responses to a trivalent subunit inactivated influenza vaccine. The full study reports these points: The authors suggested that each seasonal influenza vaccination may recruit only a limited number of new T cells.

Only a few counts were recorded for this clonotype. Its binding antigen is unknown. Per-base qualities were not stored, and no clone one base away is much larger. The CDR3 runs 14 residues from the cysteine to the phenylalanine. Of all the DNA, just the CDR3 is kept, 42 bases in frame from base 1. V was cut back by 5 bases and J by 4 bases, leaving a gap of 17 bases between them. Via the germline V gene (reference sequence), CDR1 is DFQATT and CDR2 SNEGSKA. The library was generated by RT-PCR. The sequencer was an Illumina HiSeq 2500. Using fastp trimming at Q25 and MiXCR clonotype assembly, TCRdb reanalyzed the public sequencing data and kept in-frame beta chains. For every CDR3 protein sequence, its rows merge into one entry that carries the most common genes and DNA. This sample comprises roughly 160,000 distinct CDR3 sequences, about 10% of them detected only once. The top ten clones comprise about a third of the sample.

The source of this sequence is a man aged 50-75 years who received an inactivated influenza vaccine. Donor details come from another sample of the same person, matched by shared clones. The rearrangement joined TRBV20-1 to TRBJ1-1, with a tentative D gene TRBD1 over 6 matching bases. The starting material was CD8+ T cells sorted from PBMCs, obtained less than 30 months after vaccination. The DNA is TGCAGTGCTGATTCACAGGGTTTTGGCACTGAAGCTTTCTTT. This is translated as CSADSQGFGTEAFF.